This T cell receptor beta chain was found in a study of blood T cell repertoires in COVID-19. Study summary: Donors in the United States, Italy and Spain gave samples during acute or convalescent COVID-19. From T cells, B-cell-depleted T cells, or PBMCs came the material, which was cDNA or gDNA.

This clone was observed a few times. The germline gives CDR1 MNHNY, CDR2 SVGAGI (reference sequence). The CDR3 extends over 15 amino acids. V was clipped by 6 bases and J by 9 bases; unmatched bases: 9. In the original workflow: Reference gene primer amplification gave nucleated cell count estimates. The assay was immunoSEQ multiplex PCR, and TCRdb's table has in-frame clones only and misses some. Clone size and V and J calls were adopted from that table, with D and trimming inferred from the DNA. The sample carries about 48,000 clones, roughly 89% recorded once. The TCR was taken from a woman older than 75 with acute or convalescent COVID-19. J is TRBJ1-6 and V is TRBV6-6; TRBD1 aligns across 9 bases. Sequenced material: peripheral blood. The CDR3, as DNA: TGTGCCAGCAGACCACCGGGACAGGGTTCTTCACCCCTCCACTTT. Translation: CASRPPGQGSSPLHF.